The entry below describes one T cell receptor (beta chain). TCRdb independently ran MiXCR on the 5' RACE reads; one entry per CDR3 protein. The sample carries roughly 250,000 distinct CDR3 sequences, over 13% recorded once. V lost 1 base to trimming and J lost 4 bases, with 11 bases between them. Germline V gives CDR1 DFQATT, CDR2 SNEGSKA (reference sequence). The CDR3 covers 14 residues. This sample was included in a study of identical twins. Specimen: memory (CD45RO+) T cells sorted from blood. The TCR was taken from a woman aged 18 to 35 in good health. The rearrangement links TRBV20-1 to TRBJ2-1; D not certain. The CDR3 bases are TGCAGTGCTAGAGCCTTGACTCTATACAATGAGCAGTTCTTC. Translated, it gives CSARALTLYNEQFF.